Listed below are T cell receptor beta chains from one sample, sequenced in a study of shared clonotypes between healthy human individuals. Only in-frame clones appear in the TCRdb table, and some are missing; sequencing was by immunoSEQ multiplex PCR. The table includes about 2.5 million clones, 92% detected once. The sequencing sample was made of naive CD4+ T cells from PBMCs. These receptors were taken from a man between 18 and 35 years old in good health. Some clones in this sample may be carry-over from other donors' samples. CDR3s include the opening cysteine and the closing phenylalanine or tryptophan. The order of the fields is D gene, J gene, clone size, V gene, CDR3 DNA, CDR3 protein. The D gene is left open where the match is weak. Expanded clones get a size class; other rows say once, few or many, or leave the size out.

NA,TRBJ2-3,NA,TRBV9,TGTGCCAGCAGCGCGGGTGGGCGCAGCACAGATACGCAGTATTTT,CASSAGGRSTDTQYF
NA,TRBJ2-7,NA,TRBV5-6,TGTGCCAGCAGCGGCCTTCGAGGCGCCGTCTACGAGCAGTACTTC,CASSGLRGAVYEQYF
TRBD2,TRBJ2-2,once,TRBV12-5,TGTGCTAGTGGTTTGCTAGCGGGAGGCACCGGGGAGCTGTTTTTT,CASGLLAGGTGELFF
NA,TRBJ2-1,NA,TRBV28,TGTGCCAGCAGTTCGTTCCGACAAGAGCAGTTCTTC,CASSSFRQEQFF
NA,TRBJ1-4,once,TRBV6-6,TGTGCCAGCTTGGCAGCTGAAAAACTGTTTTTT,CASLAAEKLFF
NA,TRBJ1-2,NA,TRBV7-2,TGTGCCAGCAGACTAGGGGGGTCCATCTATGGCTACACCTTC,CASRLGGSIYGYTF
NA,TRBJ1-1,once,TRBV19,TGTGCCAGTACCGCCCTGGGTCTCCGCAGGAACACTGAAGCTTTCTTT,CASTALGLRRNTEAFF
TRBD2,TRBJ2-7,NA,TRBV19,TGTGCCAGTAGTATAGCCGGGACTAGCGGGAACGAGCAGTACTTC,CASSIAGTSGNEQYF
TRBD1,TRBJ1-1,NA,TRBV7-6,TGTGCCAGCAGCGCCCGGACAGGGGATAACACTGAAGCTTTCTTT,CASSARTGDNTEAFF
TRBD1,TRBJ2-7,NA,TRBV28,TGTGCCAGCAGTTTATTGGACAGGGGGACTATCGAGCAGTACTTC,CASSLLDRGTIEQYF
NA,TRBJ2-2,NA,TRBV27,TGTGCCAGCAGTCCACGGACCACCGGGGAGCTGTTTTTT,CASSPRTTGELFF
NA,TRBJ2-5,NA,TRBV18,TGTGCCAGCTCACCTAGAGGAGGTGGAGAGACCCAGTACTTC,CASSPRGGGETQYF
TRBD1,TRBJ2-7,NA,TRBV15,TGTGCCACCACCCCGGACAGGGGGCTAACCTACGAGCAGTACTTC,CATTPDRGLTYEQYF
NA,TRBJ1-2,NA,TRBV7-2,TGTGCCAGCAGCCCACCGGGAGGCTATGGCTACACCTTC,CASSPPGGYGYTF
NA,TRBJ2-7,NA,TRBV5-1,TGCGCCAGCAGCTTGGCACCAGAGGCCCCCTACGAGCAGTACTTC,CASSLAPEAPYEQYF
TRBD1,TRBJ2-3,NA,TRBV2,TGTGCCAGCAGAGGGACAGGGAGAACAGATACGCAGTATTTT,CASRGTGRTDTQYF
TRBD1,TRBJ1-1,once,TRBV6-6,TGTGCCAGCAGTTACGCGGGACAGGGCAGAACTGAAGCTTTCTTT,CASSYAGQGRTEAFF
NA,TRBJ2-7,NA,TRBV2,TGTGCCAGCAGTGAGGCTGGCTACGAGCAGTACTTC,CASSEAGYEQYF
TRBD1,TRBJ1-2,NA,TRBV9,TGTGCCAGCAGCCTGGGACAGGGGCGGAACTATGGCTACACCTTC,CASSLGQGRNYGYTF
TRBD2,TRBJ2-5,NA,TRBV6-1,TGTGCCAGCAGTGACCCTAGCGGGAGGGAGACCCAGTACTTC,CASSDPSGRETQYF
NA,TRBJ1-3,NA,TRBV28,TGTGCCAGCAGTTTGCCAGGGACCGGAAACACCATATATTTT,CASSLPGTGNTIYF
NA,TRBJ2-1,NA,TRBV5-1,TGCGCCAGCAGCTTGGTGCAGAGCAATGAGCAGTTCTTC,CASSLVQSNEQFF
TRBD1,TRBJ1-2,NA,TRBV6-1,TGTGCCAGCGGGGGGACAGGGAACTATGGCTACACCTTC,CASGGTGNYGYTF
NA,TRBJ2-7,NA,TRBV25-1,TGTGCCAGCAGTGAAGGGCCAGCGTTCTCCTACGAGCAGTACTTC,CASSEGPAFSYEQYF
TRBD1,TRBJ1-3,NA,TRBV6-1,TGTGCCAGCAGTGAAGCAGGGACAGACACCATATATTTT,CASSEAGTDTIYF
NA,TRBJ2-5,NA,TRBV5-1,TGCGCCAGCAGCTTGGCCGCGTCGGGAGACGAGACCCAGTACTTC,CASSLAASGDETQYF
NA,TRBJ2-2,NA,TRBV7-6,TGTGCCAGCAGCTTATTTCATGGCGAGAACACCGGGGAGCTGTTTTTT,CASSLFHGENTGELFF
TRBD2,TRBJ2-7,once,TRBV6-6,TGTGCCAGCAGTTACGGAGCGGGGCGAGACGAGCAGTACTTC,CASSYGAGRDEQYF
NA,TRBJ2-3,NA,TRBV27,TGTGCCAGCAGTTTATCATCGGGGAGAGGGACAGATACGCAGTATTTT,CASSLSSGRGTDTQYF
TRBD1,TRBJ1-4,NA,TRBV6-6,TGTGCCAGCAGTTACCGGGGACAGGGAGATGAAAAACTGTTTTTT,CASSYRGQGDEKLFF
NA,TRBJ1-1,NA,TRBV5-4,TGTGCCAGCAGCCTTGCTGTGGAGGTCACTGAAGCTTTCTTT,CASSLAVEVTEAFF
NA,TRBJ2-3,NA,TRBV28,TGTGCCAGCAAAGGGGGAGACTGGAGCACAGATACGCAGTATTTT,CASKGGDWSTDTQYF
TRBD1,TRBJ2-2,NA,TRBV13,TGTGCCAGCAGCTTTGCTACCCCGGGACAGGGAAGCACCGGGGAGCTGTTTTTT,CASSFATPGQGSTGELFF
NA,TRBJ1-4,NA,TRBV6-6,TGTGCCAGCAGTTACTTGGGTGCAACTAATGAAAAACTGTTTTTT,CASSYLGATNEKLFF
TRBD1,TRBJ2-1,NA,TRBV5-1,TGCGCCAGCAGGACAGGGGGTATATCTCGGCAGTTCTTC,CASRTGGISRQFF
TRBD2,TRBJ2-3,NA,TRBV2,TGTGCCAGCAGTATACGAGCGGGAGGGCAGGCAGATACGCAGTATTTT,CASSIRAGGQADTQYF
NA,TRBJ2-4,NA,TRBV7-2,TGTGCCAGCAGCTCCATGAGCGAGGGGAACATTCAGTACTTC,CASSSMSEGNIQYF
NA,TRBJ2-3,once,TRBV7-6,TGTGCCAGCAGCCCTGATACAGATACGCAGTATTTT,CASSPDTDTQYF
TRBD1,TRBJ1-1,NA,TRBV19,TGTGCCAGTAGTTTCCGGGACAGGGTTGAGGGCACTGAAGCTTTCTTT,CASSFRDRVEGTEAFF
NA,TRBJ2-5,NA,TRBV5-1,TGCGCCAGCAGCTTGGGGCTAGCGCTAGGAGGGACCCAGTACTTC,CASSLGLALGGTQYF